These 31 T cell receptor beta chains share one sample of origin, sequenced in a study of OX40 agonist ivuxolimab in advanced cancers. Here immunoSEQ multiplex PCR was the method, and the copy in TCRdb shows in-frame clones only, minus some. The data contain about 51,000 clones, roughly 80% of them singletons. The sample in question was CD4+ or CD8+ T cells sorted from blood, obtained in a trial of the OX40 agonist ivuxolimab. Source of these receptors: an adult with an advanced solid tumor such as melanoma, head and neck, liver or kidney cancer.

The chain recombines TRBV5-1 with TRBJ2-3, with TRBD2 matching 11 bases. CDR1 and CDR2 (germline): SGHRS, YFSETQ. V shed 4 bases, J shed 5 bases, and the junction held 9 bases outside the gene matches. This CDR3 spans 16 amino acids. This chain's CDR3 is CASSPGLAAPGDTQYF. CDR3 bases: TGCGCCAGCAGCCCGGGACTAGCGGCCCCGGGAGATACGCAGTATTTT.

The V gene is TRBV4-1, the J gene TRBJ2-1; D may be TRBD2 (6 bases). The CDR3 covers 15 residues. Germline V gene lookup returns CDR1 MGHRA and CDR2 YSYEKL. Trimming took 2 bases from V and 6 from J, leaving 14 bases between them. CDR3 region: CASSQQRGNFNEQFF. The CDR3 DNA is TGCGCCAGCAGCCAACAACGCGGGAATTTCAATGAGCAGTTCTTC.

Notes on this clone: Different DNA sequences within this sample yield the same CDR3. The J gene is TRBJ2-5, the V gene TRBV28; TRBD2 matches at 7 bases. The CDR3 spans 14 residues. J gave up 2 bases and V 3 bases, and 3 bases lay outside the gene matches. CDR1 MDHEN and CDR2 SYDVKM come from the germline V gene. CDR3 coding DNA: TGTGCCAGCAGTTTTACTAGCGAGCAAGAGACCCAGTACTTC. Protein sequence: CASSFTSEQETQYF.

The chain employs TRBV30 and TRBJ1-2, with 7 bases that match TRBD1. Germline trimming cut 0 bases from V and 4 bases from J; bases unmatched to any gene: 11. The CDR3 is 16 amino acids. Germline loops: CDR1 GTSNPN, CDR2 SVGIG (reference sequence). This CDR3 is CAWSVIRGQKFYGYTF. As DNA, the CDR3 is TGTGCCTGGAGTGTAATCAGGGGACAGAAATTCTATGGCTACACCTTC.

The gene calls are TRBV28 and TRBJ1-2; 9 bases map to TRBD1. This CDR3 is 14 amino acids long. Trimming at V came to 4 bases and at J to 8 bases, leaving 8 bases not matched to a gene. Germline assignment: CDR1 MDHEN and CDR2 SYDVKM. The CDR3 coding sequence is TGTGCCAGCAGTTCCGGACAGGGGATTGGGGGCTACACCTTC. Its protein is CASSSGQGIGGYTF.

This clone occurred a few times. V gene TRBV10-3 combines with J gene TRBJ2-7; D gene unclear. Germline CDR1 reads ENHRY; CDR2 reads SYGVKD. There are 14 residues in the CDR3. V dropped 0 bases and J dropped 4 bases, with 10 bases sitting between them. Here the CDR3 DNA reads TGTGCCATCAGTGAGTCCCTTGATAGGTACGAGCAGTACTTC. It encodes CAISESLDRYEQYF.

The chain joins TRBV28 to TRBJ2-7; D is possibly TRBD1 (6 bases). Germline-derived CDR1 and CDR2 are MDHEN and SYDVKM. The V end lost 6 bases, the J end lost 6 bases, and 15 bases lay between the germline ends. This CDR3 has 13 residues. The CDR3 region has the DNA TGTGCCAGCAGCCGGCCCACAGGGAGCGAGCAGTACTTC. Protein product: CASSRPTGSEQYF. Using reference TRBV28 and TRBJ2-7 for the parts outside the CDR3, the full variable domain is DVKVTQSSRYLVKRTGEKVFLECVQDMDHENMFWYRQDPGLGLRLIYFSYDVKMKEKGDIPEGYSVSREKKERFSLILESASTNQTSMYLCASSRPTGSEQYFGPGTRLTVT.

By proportion, this clone is medium-sized. J is TRBJ1-1 and V is TRBV28; D possibly corresponds to TRBD1 (5 bases). Trimming took off 4 bases at V and 0 bases at J, with 9 bases between the two ends. Per the germline V gene, CDR1 is MDHEN and CDR2 is SYDVKM. The CDR3 totals 14 residues. CDR3 loop: CASSWTPMNTEAFF. Here the CDR3 DNA reads TGTGCCAGCAGTTGGACACCCATGAACACTGAAGCTTTCTTT.

This chain joins TRBV19 and TRBJ2-1, with D perhaps matching TRBD1 (6 bases). V was clipped by 5 bases and J by 4 bases, with 9 bases between them. CDR1 LNHDA and CDR2 SQIVND come from the germline V gene (reference sequence). The CDR3 consists of 13 residues. In nucleotides, the CDR3 is TGTGCCAGTAGTGGACAGATTTACAATGAGCAGTTCTTC. Amino acids: CASSGQIYNEQFF.

The genes are TRBV6-1 and TRBJ2-5; 9 nucleotides agree with TRBD1. The CDR3 runs to 15 residues. J lost 5 bases, V lost 1 base, and 5 bases had no gene match. Germline CDR1 reads MNHNS; CDR2 reads SASEGT. DNA of the CDR3: TGTGCCAGCAGTGAAGGGACAGGGGCTGGGGAGACCCAGTACTTC. It yields the protein CASSEGTGAGETQYF.

The chain has TRBV9 and TRBJ1-2; D ambiguous. The CDR3 length is 16 residues. V was clipped by 4 bases and J by 0 bases, with 16 bases between them. Germline CDR1 reads SGDLS; CDR2 reads YYNGEE. CDR3 bases: TGTGCCAGCAGCTATACAGCGGGCCTGGCTAACTATGGCTACACCTTC. It specifies CASSYTAGLANYGYTF.

This clone was detected only once. The sample contains more than one DNA sequence encoding this CDR3. The rearrangement uses TRBV2 and TRBJ2-1, with 10 positions matching TRBD1. CDR1 is SNHLY and CDR2 is FYNNEI in the germline V gene. This CDR3 is built from 15 residues. J gave up 1 base and V 3 bases, and 0 bases lay outside the gene matches. The CDR3 region is CASSEDRGSYNEQFF. The CDR3 DNA sequence: TGTGCCAGCAGTGAGGACAGGGGGTCCTACAATGAGCAGTTCTTC.

This chain links TRBV7-8 with TRBJ2-7; 7 positions agree with TRBD2. In germline, CDR1 is SGHVS, CDR2 FQNEAQ. J gave up 12 bases and V 4 bases, and 9 bases lay outside the gene matches. CDR3 length: 12 residues. The CDR3 here is CASSSTSVRVYF. CDR3 nucleotides: TGTGCCAGCAGCTCTACTAGCGTGCGTGTGTACTTC.

The chain employs TRBV14 and TRBJ2-1; D unclear. V dropped 2 bases and J dropped 10 bases, with 6 bases sitting between them. Germline CDR1 reads SGHDN; CDR2 reads FVKESK. The CDR3 is 11 residues long. The CDR3 coding sequence is TGTGCCAGCAGCCAATTACGGGAGCAGTTCTTC. Translating it yields CASSQLREQFF.

The chain is built from TRBV9 and TRBJ1-1; D unresolved. V lost 3 bases and J lost 3, with 15 bases in between. CDR3 size: 15 residues. The germline gives CDR1 SGDLS, CDR2 YYNGEE. CDR3 amino acids: CASSGQGRVHTEAFF. For the CDR3, the DNA is TGTGCCAGCAGCGGACAAGGGAGGGTCCACACTGAAGCTTTCTTT.

This clone showed up just a few times. The chain combines TRBV7-3 with TRBJ2-3; TRBD1 or TRBD2 may be the D gene (7 bases each). From germline, CDR1 is SGHTA and CDR2 FQGTGA. Trimming removed 4 bases from V and 6 bases from J, with 20 bases in between. The CDR3 sequence is 16 residues long. The CDR3 loop is CASSYLPAGGGDTQYF. DNA of the CDR3: TGTGCCAGCAGCTATCTCCCGGCAGGGGGAGGGGATACGCAGTATTTT.

This clone was observed at least ten times. The chain joins TRBV6-5 to TRBJ2-7; tentatively, D is TRBD1 (6 bases). The CDR3 is 15 amino acids. The germline CDR1 and CDR2 sequences are MNHEY and SVGAGI. V lost 0 bases, J lost 0 bases, and 9 bases lay in between. CDR3: CASSYSYRDSYEQYF. Here the CDR3 DNA reads TGTGCCAGCAGTTACTCGTACAGGGACTCCTACGAGCAGTACTTC.

This clone appeared a single time. The gene calls are TRBV1 and TRBJ2-7. TRBV1 is labeled a pseudogene. CDR3 length: 8 amino acids. The CDR3: CTSTGQYF. In nucleotides, the CDR3 is TGCACCAGCACTGGGCAGTACTTC.

The chain carries TRBV28 and TRBJ1-4, with a tentative D call TRBD1 (6 bases). V was pared by 6 bases and J by 4 bases, with 12 bases between. This CDR3 region has 14 residues. Germline CDR1 reads MDHEN; CDR2 reads SYDVKM. The CDR3 DNA reads as TGTGCCAGCAGCTCTGGACAGAATAATGAAAAACTGTTTTTT. This translates into CASSSGQNNEKLFF.

The chain employs TRBV23-1 and TRBJ1-6, with D unclear. TRBV23-1 falls under the ORF class, with uncertain function. V was trimmed by 0 bases and J by 10 bases, leaving 22 bases between them. The CDR3 is made up of 18 amino acids. The CDR3 region has the DNA TGCGCCAGCAGTCAATCCCCCTCATCTGTGATTCAAACATCACCCCTCCACTTT. Protein: CASSQSPSSVIQTSPLHF.

CDR3 region: CASSLGGFRTQYF. The CDR3 region has the DNA TGTGCCAGCAGCTTAGGGGGTTTTCGGACCCAGTACTTC. This chain uses TRBV11-1 with TRBJ2-5, with D hard to call. Germline assignment: CDR1 SGHAT and CDR2 FQDESV (reference sequence). With 1 base removed from V and 7 bases from J, the gap between germline ends came to 10 bases. The CDR3 is made up of 13 amino acids.

This chain links TRBV5-1 with TRBJ2-1, with 13 bases identical to TRBD2. This CDR3 is 15 amino acids long. The V gene end was trimmed by 2 bases and the J gene end by 7 bases; junction bases not matched to a gene: 3. Looked up from germline, CDR1 is SGHRS and CDR2 is YFSETQ. The chain's CDR3 is CASSFGTSGTNEQFF. The CDR3, as DNA: TGCGCCAGCAGCTTTGGGACTAGCGGGACGAATGAGCAGTTCTTC.

V usage is TRBV7-5 and J usage is TRBJ2-7; the table's D call of TRBD2 was not tested on the DNA. TRBV7-5 is recorded as a pseudogene. This CDR3 has 17 residues. The CDR3 coding sequence is TGTGCCAGAAGACGTAGCGGTGACAGCCGTAATTCCTACGAGCAGTACTTC. Residues: CARRRSGDSRNSYEQYF.

Details on this clone: Compared with germline, one end of the junction differs, possibly owing to a read error. Other DNA sequences of this sample code for an identical CDR3. The chain couples TRBV6-1 to TRBJ2-5; a weak D match, TRBD2 (5 bases). The germline V gene encodes CDR1 MNHNS and CDR2 SASEGT. CDR3 length: 14 residues. The CDR3 reads CASSETGNRETQYF. CDR3 nucleotides: TGTGCCAGTAGTGAAACGGGGAATAGAGAGACCCAGTACTTC.

The gene calls are TRBV6-6 and TRBJ2-3; D unclear. In germline, CDR1 is MNHNY, CDR2 SVGAGI (reference sequence). The CDR3 totals 14 residues. With 7 bases removed from V and 0 bases from J, the gap between germline ends came to 11 bases. This CDR3 reads CASTTSRSTDTQYF. For the CDR3, the DNA is TGTGCCAGCACAACGAGCCGGAGCACAGATACGCAGTATTTT.

The rearrangement links TRBV7-8 to TRBJ2-7, with 13 bases aligning to TRBD2. The CDR3 has 20 residues. The V gene end was trimmed by 1 base and the J gene end by 0 bases; junction bases not matched to a gene: 12. Germline lookup yields CDR1 SGHVS and CDR2 FQNEAQ. Here the CDR3 reads CASSLDRTSGRFGSSYEQYF. Written as DNA, the CDR3 is TGTGCCAGCAGCTTAGACCGGACTAGCGGGAGATTCGGGAGCTCCTACGAGCAGTACTTC.

The chain employs TRBV5-4 and TRBJ1-3; D gene ambiguous. V lost 4 bases, J lost 4 bases, and 15 bases lay in between. Germline V gene lookup returns CDR1 SGHNT and CDR2 YYREEE (reference sequence). The CDR3 length is 15 residues. For the CDR3, the DNA is TGTGCCAGCAGCACCGGCCCGGGGTTAGGAAACACCATATATTTT. Its protein product is CASSTGPGLGNTIYF.

This rearrangement joins TRBV6-5 to TRBJ1-6, with D possibly matching TRBD1 (5 bases). The CDR3 runs 15 residues. Germline CDR1 is MNHEY and CDR2 is SVGAGI. The ends were cut back, 6 bases at V and 10 bases at J, with 19 bases in the middle. CDR3 region: CASSRLGGGRSPLHF. Written as DNA, the CDR3 is TGTGCCAGCAGCCGACTTGGGGGGGGAAGATCACCCCTCCACTTT.

The CDR3 protein is CASSRLENTGELFF. The CDR3 DNA follows: TGTGCCAGCAGCAGACTAGAGAACACCGGGGAGCTGTTTTTT. The chain has TRBV6-6 and TRBJ2-2; TRBD2 is a possible D gene (6 bases). The length of the CDR3 is 14 residues. Trimming pared 6 bases from V and 1 base from J, leaving 9 bases between. CDR1 and CDR2 from the germline V gene are MNHNY and SVGAGI (reference sequence).

The chain combines TRBV6-1 with TRBJ1-6, with unresolved D. This CDR3 region has 15 residues. CDR1 is MNHNS and CDR2 is SASEGT in the germline V gene. Trimming pared 0 bases from V and 10 bases from J, leaving 13 bases between. DNA for the CDR3: TGTGCCAGCAGTGAAGCCGATCATTCGTCCTCACCCCTCCACTTT. It codes for CASSEADHSSSPLHF.

The rearrangement uses TRBV9 and TRBJ2-1; unclear D gene. The CDR3 sequence is 13 residues long. Germline V gene sequence: CDR1 SGDLS, CDR2 YYNGEE. V lost 2 bases to trimming and J lost 7 bases, with 10 bases between them. The CDR3 nucleotides are TGTGCCAGCAGCGTCAACAGCAAGAATGAGCAGTTCTTC. This gives the protein CASSVNSKNEQFF.